This T cell receptor (beta chain) comes out of a study of beta chain features in type 1 diabetes. Study-wide context: Over all samples combined, 107,917,701 sorted cells were examined. General study points: Insertions were fewer and deletions more numerous at VDJ junctions in type 1 diabetes patients. cDNA-based reads could over-represent cells with high TCR expression.

The germline gives CDR1 MNHNS, CDR2 SASEGT. The CDR3 covers 16 residues. V shed 4 bases and J 5 bases; nucleotides not matched to a gene: 10. Cell sorting via CD45RO/CCR7/CD25/CD127/CD95/CD27 was performed to obtain CD4+ naive, central memory, regulatory and stem cell-like memory cells. For this clone: The antigen is unknown.

Expressed TCRB transcripts were sequenced, since all the RNA that had been isolated was reverse transcribed. The method was immunoSEQ multiplex PCR; TCRdb's version includes in-frame clones alone and lacks a portion of them. Of tens of thousands of clones in the sample, approximately 62% were seen once. The rearrangement uses TRBV6-1 and TRBJ1-2; TRBD1 matches 10 bases. Sequences were obtained from Tregs from blood. The TCR originated in a woman younger than 35 in good health. The CDR3 loop reads CASSGLSDRGIYGYTF. The DNA of the CDR3 is TGTGCCAGCAGTGGTCTCTCGGACAGGGGGATTTATGGCTACACCTTC.